These 31 T cell receptor beta chains were all obtained from the same sample, sequenced in a study of cytomegalovirus exposure and HLA in healthy donors. Primers included in the PCR were 60 Vbeta and 13 Jbeta primers. Some clones are missing from TCRdb's copy, which holds only in-frame ones; the method was immunoSEQ multiplex PCR. The sample has around 110,000 clones, roughly 74% seen once. Material for sequencing was PBMCs. The receptor source for this set is a woman aged 25 to 39 in good health and CMV-seronegative.

The chain recombines TRBV9 with TRBJ2-3, with TRBD2 identical over 14 bases. The CDR3 has 16 amino acids. CDR1 and CDR2 (germline): SGDLS, YYNGEE. The V segment lost 2 bases and the J segment 4 bases; nucleotides outside the gene matches: 3. The CDR3 is CASSVGTSGGSDTQYF. CDR3 bases: TGTGCCAGCAGCGTGGGGACTAGCGGGGGTTCAGATACGCAGTATTTT. Variable domain in full (rest from reference TRBV9 and TRBJ2-3): DSGVTQTPKHLITATGQRVTLRCSPRSGDLSVYWYQQSLDQGLQFLIQYYNGEERAKGNILERFSAQQFPDLHSELNLSSLELGDSALYFCASSVGTSGGSDTQYFGPGTRLTVL.

The chain joins TRBV30 to TRBJ2-1; D is perhaps TRBD1 (5 bases). The CDR3 consists of 14 residues. V lost 4 bases to trimming and J lost 1 base, with 11 bases between them. Germline V gene lookup returns CDR1 GTSNPN and CDR2 SVGIG (reference sequence). The CDR3 nucleotides read TGTGCCTGGAAAGGGGTTGGGTCCTACAATGAGCAGTTCTTC. Translation gives CAWKGVGSYNEQFF.

This sequence joins TRBV2 and TRBJ1-4, with D unclear. V lost 3 bases to trimming and J lost 8 bases, with 16 bases between them. Germline CDR1 and CDR2: SNHLY and FYNNEI. The CDR3 is 15 residues long. The chain's CDR3 is CASSDRMAEEEKLFF. CDR3 nucleotides: TGTGCCAGCAGTGATCGGATGGCTGAGGAGGAAAAACTGTTTTTT.

This clone was detected only once. V and J are TRBV19 and TRBJ1-1, with D possibly matching TRBD1 (5 bases). V was clipped by 5 bases and J by 1 base, with 14 bases between them. The length of the CDR3 is 15 residues. Germline values: CDR1 LNHDA, CDR2 SQIVND (reference sequence). The CDR3: CASSPKQGPNTEAFF. In DNA form, the CDR3 reads TGTGCCAGTAGTCCAAAGCAGGGCCCGAACACTGAAGCTTTCTTT.

V and J are TRBV7-2 and TRBJ1-5, with D possibly TRBD1 on 5 matching bases. Trimming removed 0 bases at V and 9 bases at J, with 15 bases between. This CDR3 spans 15 amino acids. The V gene's germline CDR1 is SGHTA and CDR2 FQGNSA. CDR3 region: CASSLAGGALGPQHF. The CDR3 bases are TGTGCCAGCAGCTTAGCTGGAGGGGCGTTGGGGCCCCAGCATTTT.

V is TRBV15 and J is TRBJ1-5; D possibly corresponds to TRBD1 (6 bases). The CDR3 contains 13 residues. Trimming pared 0 bases from V and 9 bases from J, leaving 9 bases between. Per the germline V gene, CDR1 is LNHNV and CDR2 is YYDKDF (reference sequence). In DNA form, the CDR3 reads TGTGCCACCAGCAGAGAACAGGGAACGCCCCAGCATTTT. This gives the protein CATSREQGTPQHF. Full variable domain (remainder filled in from reference TRBV15 and TRBJ1-5): DAMVIQNPRYQVTQFGKPVTLSCSQTLNHNVMYWYQQKSSQAPKLLFHYYDKDFNNEADTPDNFQSRRPNTSFCFLDIRSPGLGDTAMYLCATSREQGTPQHFGDGTRLSIL.

The J gene is TRBJ1-2, the V gene TRBV6-5, with 7 nucleotides matching TRBD1. Germline values: CDR1 MNHEY, CDR2 SVGAGI. The junction had 12 bases not matched to a gene; V was cut back by 4 bases and J by 4 bases. The CDR3 loop spans 16 amino acids. The CDR3 region is CASSFQHRQGSYGYTF. DNA of the CDR3: TGTGCCAGCAGTTTCCAACACCGACAGGGCAGCTATGGCTACACCTTC.

This clone was counted between two and nine times. The V gene is TRBV5-1, the J gene TRBJ1-1; 7 nucleotides agree with TRBD1. The CDR3 is 13 residues long. J gave up 7 bases and V 0 bases, and 3 bases lay outside the gene matches. Germline loops: CDR1 SGHRS, CDR2 YFSETQ. Here the CDR3 DNA reads TGCGCCAGCAGCTTGGGACAGGGAGGTGAAGCTTTCTTT. Translation gives CASSLGQGGEAFF.

A few counts support this clone. The V gene is TRBV5-6, the J gene TRBJ2-5; D remains ambiguous. Trimming removed 0 bases from V and 1 base from J, with 7 bases in between. In germline, CDR1 is SGHDT, CDR2 YYEEEE. CDR3 length: 14 residues. CDR3 region: CASSLAWAQETQYF. CDR3 bases: TGTGCCAGCAGCTTGGCCTGGGCCCAAGAGACCCAGTACTTC. Full variable domain (remainder filled in from reference TRBV5-6 and TRBJ2-5): DAGVTQSPTHLIKTRGQQVTLRCSPKSGHDTVSWYQQALGQGPQFIFQYYEEEERQRGNFPDRFSGHQFPNYSSELNVNALLLGDSALYLCASSLAWAQETQYFGPGTRLLVL.

V and J are TRBV10-3 and TRBJ1-2; possible D gene TRBD1, 6 bases. The V gene lost 2 bases and the J gene lost 4 bases, with 14 bases spanning the gap. The CDR3 has 15 residues. CDR1 and CDR2 from the germline V gene are ENHRY and SYGVKD. CDR3 DNA sequence: TGTGCCATCAGTGAGATGGACAGTATTGGCTATGGCTACACCTTC. The encoded protein is CAISEMDSIGYGYTF.

Concerning this clone itself: Other nucleotide sequences from this sample produce the same CDR3. This rearrangement joins TRBV5-1 to TRBJ2-5, with 7 nucleotides matching TRBD1. Germline V lookup: CDR1 SGHRS, CDR2 YFSETQ. The CDR3 has 13 amino acids. V lost 4 bases, J lost 3 bases, and 3 bases stayed unmatched. The CDR3 bases are TGCGCCAGCAGCCCAACAGGGGAAGAGACCCAGTACTTC. Translating it yields CASSPTGEETQYF.

The V and J genes are TRBV4-3 and TRBJ1-5; D gene ambiguous. CDR1 and CDR2 (germline): LGHNA, YSLEER. This CDR3 comprises 14 residues. Trimming cost V 0 bases and J 5 bases, with 8 bases left between them. CDR3 region: CASSQEVVDQPQHF. CDR3 in DNA: TGCGCCAGCAGCCAAGAGGTAGTAGATCAGCCCCAGCATTTT.

This clone came up many times. The J gene is TRBJ2-3, the V gene TRBV10-1, with no clear D. Trimming shortened V by 5 bases and J by 5 bases, and 11 bases separated the two germline ends. Per germline, CDR1 WNHNN and CDR2 SYGVQD (reference sequence). CDR3 length: 13 residues. The DNA for the CDR3 is TGCGCCAGCAGTTCCCCCCCGGTAGATACGCAGTATTTT. This translates into CASSSPPVDTQYF.

The chain has TRBV11-2 and TRBJ2-4, with unresolved D. CDR1 is SGHAT, CDR2 FQNNGV, per germline. Trimming took 1 base from V and 5 from J, leaving 15 bases between them. The CDR3 totals 16 residues. CDR3 nucleotides: TGTGCCAGCAGCTTAGTGGGCTCCCCGCCCCAAAACATTCAGTACTTC. Residues: CASSLVGSPPQNIQYF.

This chain uses TRBV6-5 with TRBJ1-1, with 9 bases aligning to TRBD1. V lost 6 bases to trimming and J lost 4 bases; unmatched junction nucleotides: 9. This CDR3 spans 15 amino acids. Germline-derived CDR1 and CDR2 are MNHEY and SVGAGI. In DNA, the CDR3 is TGTGCCAGCAGCCCCCTAGGACAGGGGAGCACTGAAGCTTTCTTT. This sequence encodes CASSPLGQGSTEAFF.

V usage is TRBV5-1 and J usage is TRBJ2-5, with D uncertain. The germline V gene has CDR1 SGHRS and CDR2 YFSETQ. The CDR3 is 11 residues long. Trimming cost V 2 bases and J 5 bases, with 4 bases left between them. The CDR3: CASSFSETQYF. The DNA of the CDR3 is TGCGCCAGCAGCTTCTCGGAGACCCAGTACTTC. Looking up the rest from reference TRBV5-1 and TRBJ2-5 gives the full variable domain: KAGVTQTPRYLIKTRGQQVTLSCSPISGHRSVSWYQQTPGQGLQFLFEYFSETQRNKGNFPGRFSGRQFSNSRSEMNVSTLELGDSALYLCASSFSETQYFGPGTRLLVL.

The rearrangement joins TRBV7-2 to TRBJ2-7; D is uncertain. Looked up from germline, CDR1 is SGHTA and CDR2 is FQGNSA. The CDR3 length is 13 residues. The V end was cut by 5 bases, the J end by 3 bases, with 11 bases between. DNA of the CDR3: TGTGCCAGCAGCCCCCGGAGAAACTACGAGCAGTACTTC. Its protein is CASSPRRNYEQYF.

The chain couples TRBV5-1 to TRBJ2-1; D is perhaps TRBD1 (6 bases). Germline V CDR1 and CDR2: SGHRS, YFSETQ. CDR3 length equals 16 residues. V lost 4 bases to trimming and J lost 0 bases, with 14 bases between them. Here the CDR3 DNA reads TGCGCCAGCAGCCCTGAACAGGGTGCCTCCTACAATGAGCAGTTCTTC. This translates into CASSPEQGASYNEQFF.

Written as DNA, the CDR3 is TGTGCCAGCAGCAGGGAGATTGAAGCTTTCTTT. It encodes CASSREIEAFF. V usage is TRBV14 and J usage is TRBJ1-1; D is uncertain. Trimming shortened V by 5 bases and J by 7 bases, and 8 bases separated the two germline ends. This CDR3 is 11 amino acids long. The germline V gene encodes CDR1 SGHDN and CDR2 FVKESK.

V and J are TRBV27 and TRBJ1-4, with no clear D. The V and J ends lost 5 bases and 7 bases respectively, with 11 bases between them. Germline V gene sequence: CDR1 MNHEY, CDR2 SMNVEV (reference sequence). CDR3 length: 13 amino acids. The CDR3 coding sequence is TGTGCCAGCAGTCCGCACGGGGTTGAAAAACTGTTTTTT. Protein sequence: CASSPHGVEKLFF.

V usage is TRBV6-6 and J usage is TRBJ2-1; 13 bases match TRBD2. Germline V gene lookup returns CDR1 MNHNY and CDR2 SVGAGI (reference sequence). There are 16 residues in the CDR3. Unmatched junction bases numbered 8, after V lost 4 bases and J lost 8 bases. CDR3: CASSSTGTSGIYEQFF. In DNA form, the CDR3 reads TGTGCCAGCAGTTCGACCGGGACTAGCGGGATTTATGAGCAGTTCTTC.

This chain connects TRBV27 to TRBJ1-5; TRBD1 is a possible D gene (6 bases). The CDR3 has 15 residues. V dropped 5 bases and J dropped 3 bases, with 14 bases sitting between them. CDR1 is MNHEY, CDR2 SMNVEV, per germline (reference sequence). CDR3 sequence: CASSPRTEFNQPQHF. In DNA, the CDR3 is TGTGCCAGCAGTCCGCGGACAGAATTCAATCAGCCCCAGCATTTT.

This clone was seen only a few times. This sequence joins TRBV6-1 and TRBJ1-2; 9 bases are a match to TRBD1. Germline V CDR1 and CDR2: MNHNS, SASEGT. The CDR3 extends over 17 amino acids. V lost 4 bases to trimming and J lost 4 bases; unmatched junction nucleotides: 13. CDR3 coding DNA: TGTGCCAGCAGTGGGCAAGCGGGACAGGGAGCGAGCTATGGCTACACCTTC. It is translated as CASSGQAGQGASYGYTF.

The V and J genes are TRBV7-2 and TRBJ2-7; TRBD1 aligns across 8 bases. Unmatched junction bases numbered 4, after V lost 5 bases and J lost 4 bases. Germline V gene lookup returns CDR1 SGHTA and CDR2 FQGNSA. The CDR3 runs to 13 residues. This CDR3 is CASSRDRSYEQYF. CDR3 nucleotide sequence: TGTGCCAGCAGCCGGGACAGGAGTTACGAGCAGTACTTC.

V usage is TRBV7-2 and J usage is TRBJ1-4; 7 nucleotides align to TRBD1. J was trimmed by 7 bases and V by 6 bases; bases with no gene match: 11. In germline, CDR1 is SGHTA, CDR2 FQGNSA. The CDR3 runs 15 residues. CDR3 sequence (DNA): TGTGCCAGCAGTTCAGGGGGTCCGTTCAGTGAAAAACTGTTTTTT. Residues: CASSSGGPFSEKLFF.

The V gene is TRBV7-2, the J gene TRBJ1-2; TRBD1 aligns across 8 bases. Germline V gene data show CDR1 as SGHTA and CDR2 as FQGNSA. V dropped 5 bases and J dropped 6; count of bases not matched to a gene: 11. The CDR3 sequence is 15 residues long. The DNA for the CDR3 is TGTGCCAGCAGCGTAATCGGGACAGGAATGAATGGCTACACCTTC. Its protein product is CASSVIGTGMNGYTF.

V is TRBV29-1 and J is TRBJ1-1; 7 nucleotides line up with TRBD1. Germline loops: CDR1 SQVTM, CDR2 ANQGSEA. The length of the CDR3 is 18 residues. With V trimmed by 4 bases and J by 1 base, 18 bases remained unmatched. This CDR3 is CSVGDDTGQEIRNTEAFF. As DNA, the CDR3 is TGCAGCGTTGGGGACGACACAGGACAGGAGATCCGGAACACTGAAGCTTTCTTT.

The CDR3 DNA sequence: TGCGCCAGCAGCCAAGACAGGGTCTCGCCGGGGGTCACAGATACGCAGTATTTT. This translates into CASSQDRVSPGVTDTQYF. The chain couples TRBV4-1 to TRBJ2-3, with TRBD2 as a possible D gene (6 bases). This CDR3 comprises 18 residues. Trimming pared 0 bases from V and 2 bases from J, leaving 18 bases between. Germline V gene lookup returns CDR1 MGHRA and CDR2 YSYEKL.

This sequence joins TRBV15 and TRBJ2-5; 8 nucleotides match TRBD2. The CDR3 length is 16 residues. V lost 1 base, J lost 5 bases, and 9 bases stayed unmatched. The V gene's germline CDR1 is LNHNV and CDR2 YYDKDF (reference sequence). This chain's CDR3 is CATSRGASGLRETQYF. The CDR3 coding sequence is TGTGCCACCAGCAGAGGGGCTAGCGGGCTTCGGGAGACCCAGTACTTC. Full variable domain (remainder filled in from reference TRBV15 and TRBJ2-5): DAMVIQNPRYQVTQFGKPVTLSCSQTLNHNVMYWYQQKSSQAPKLLFHYYDKDFNNEADTPDNFQSRRPNTSFCFLDIRSPGLGDTAMYLCATSRGASGLRETQYFGPGTRLLVL.

V usage is TRBV7-9 and J usage is TRBJ1-2; D unclear. The germline CDR1 and CDR2 sequences are SEHNR and FQNEAQ (reference sequence). CDR3 size: 12 residues. Trimming cost V 4 bases and J 2 bases, with 5 bases left between them. The DNA of the CDR3 is TGTGCCAGCAGCTACACCAACTATGGCTACACCTTC. It translates to CASSYTNYGYTF.

This clone has a single count. The chain recombines TRBV25-1 with TRBJ2-5; tentatively, D is TRBD2 (6 bases). Between the trimmed V and J ends, which lost 2 bases and 4 bases, there was a span of 14 bases. This CDR3 region has 15 residues. CDR1 is MGHDK and CDR2 is SYGVNS in the germline V gene. The CDR3 is CASSEPAGGRETQYF. For the CDR3, the DNA is TGTGCCAGCAGTGAACCAGCGGGCGGGCGAGAGACCCAGTACTTC.